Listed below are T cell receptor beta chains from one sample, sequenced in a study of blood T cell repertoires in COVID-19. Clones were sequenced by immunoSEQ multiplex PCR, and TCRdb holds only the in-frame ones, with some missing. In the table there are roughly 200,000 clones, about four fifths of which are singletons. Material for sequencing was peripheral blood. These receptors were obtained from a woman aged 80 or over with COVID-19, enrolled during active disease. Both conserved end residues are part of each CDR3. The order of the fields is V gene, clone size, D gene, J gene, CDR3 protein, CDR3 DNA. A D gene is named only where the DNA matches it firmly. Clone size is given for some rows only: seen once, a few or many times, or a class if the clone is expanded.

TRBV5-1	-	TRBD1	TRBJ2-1	CASSLSGGGVNEQFF	TGCGCCAGCAGCTTGTCAGGGGGCGGGGTGAATGAGCAGTTCTTC
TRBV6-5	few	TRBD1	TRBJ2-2	CASSAGTGYTGELFF	TGTGCCAGCTCCGCGGGGACAGGGTACACCGGGGAGCTGTTTTTT
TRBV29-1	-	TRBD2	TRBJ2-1	CSVGGRAGNEQFF	TGCAGCGTTGGGGGGAGGGCCGGTAATGAGCAGTTCTTC
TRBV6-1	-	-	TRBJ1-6	CASSELANSPLHF	TGTGCCAGCAGTGAATTGGCTAATTCACCCCTCCACTTT
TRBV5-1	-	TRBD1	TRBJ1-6	CASSLASGQGYSPLHF	TGCGCCAGCAGCTTGGCCTCGGGACAGGGATATTCACCCCTCCACTTT
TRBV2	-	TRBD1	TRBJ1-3	CASSVEGAASGNTIYF	TGTGCCAGCAGTGTAGAGGGGGCCGCCTCTGGAAACACCATATATTTT
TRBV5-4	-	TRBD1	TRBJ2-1	CASSSHRGYEQFF	TGTGCCAGCAGCTCACACAGGGGCTATGAGCAGTTCTTC
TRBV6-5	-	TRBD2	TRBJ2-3	CASRNSGRDTDTQYF	TGTGCCAGCAGGAACAGCGGGAGGGACACAGATACGCAGTATTTT
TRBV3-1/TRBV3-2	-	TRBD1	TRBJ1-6	CASSQDRGNSPLHF	TGTGCCAGCAGCCAAGACAGGGGGAATTCACCCCTCCACTTT
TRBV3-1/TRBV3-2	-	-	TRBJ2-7	CASTQGGYGHEQYF	TGTGCCAGCACCCAGGGCGGGTACGGGCACGAGCAGTACTTC
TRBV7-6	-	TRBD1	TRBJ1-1	CASSPRQGGTEAFF	TGTGCCAGCAGCCCACGCCAGGGGGGAACTGAAGCTTTCTTT
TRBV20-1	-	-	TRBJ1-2	CSARRRVFTF	TGCAGTGCTAGACGGCGGGTCTTCACCTTC
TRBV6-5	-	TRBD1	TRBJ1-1	CAVRGSLMNTEAFF	TGTGCCGTCAGGGGGTCCCTAATGAACACTGAAGCTTTCTTT
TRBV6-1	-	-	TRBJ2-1	CASSDGWEQFF	TGTGCCAGCAGTGACGGGTGGGAGCAGTTCTTC
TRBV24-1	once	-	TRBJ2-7	CAAGPSDSYEQYF	TGTGCCGCGGGACCGTCGGATTCCTACGAGCAGTACTTC
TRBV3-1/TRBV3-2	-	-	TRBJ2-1	CASSQGAENEQFF	TGTGCCAGCAGCCAGGGAGCGGAGAATGAGCAGTTCTTC
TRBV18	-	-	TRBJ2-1	CASSPSQGTYNEQFF	TGTGCCAGCTCACCCTCCCAGGGGACCTACAATGAGCAGTTCTTC
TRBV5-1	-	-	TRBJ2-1	CASSLGMLEGVQINEQFF	TGCGCCAGCAGCTTGGGGATGTTGGAGGGAGTTCAAATCAATGAGCAGTTCTTC
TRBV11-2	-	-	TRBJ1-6	CASSPSGSPLHF	TGTGCCAGCAGCCCGTCAGGGTCACCCCTCCACTTT
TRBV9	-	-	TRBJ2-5	CASSAIASETQYF	TGTGCCAGCAGCGCAATAGCTTCGGAGACCCAGTACTTC
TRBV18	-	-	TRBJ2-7	CASSPPGGYEQYF	TGTGCCAGCTCACCACCGGGGGGCTACGAGCAGTACTTC
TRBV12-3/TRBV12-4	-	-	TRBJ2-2	CASRPQGPGELFF	TGTGCCAGCAGGCCGCAGGGGCCCGGGGAGCTGTTTTTT
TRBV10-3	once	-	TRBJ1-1	CAIRAGREYTEAFF	TGTGCCATCAGGGCAGGGAGGGAGTACACTGAAGCTTTCTTT
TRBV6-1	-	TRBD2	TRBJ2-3	CASSVLAGPTGYSTDTQYF	TGTGCCAGCAGTGTCCTAGCGGGGCCGACCGGGTATAGCACAGATACGCAGTATTTT
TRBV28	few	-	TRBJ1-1	CASSFIYTEAFF	TGTGCCAGCAGTTTTATCTACACTGAAGCTTTCTTT
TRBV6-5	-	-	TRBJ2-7	CASTGEGLREQYF	TGTGCCAGCACGGGAGAGGGTCTACGAGAGCAGTACTTC
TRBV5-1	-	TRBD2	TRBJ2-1	CASNRDGTSEYNEQFF	TGCGCCAGCAACCGAGACGGGACTAGCGAGTACAATGAGCAGTTCTTC
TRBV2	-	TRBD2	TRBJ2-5	CASSARLAIQETQYF	TGTGCCAGCAGTGCCCGACTAGCGATACAAGAGACCCAGTACTTC
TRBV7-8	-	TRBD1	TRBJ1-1	CASSPDRPRRTEAFF	TGTGCCAGCAGCCCGGACAGGCCGAGGAGGACTGAAGCTTTCTTT
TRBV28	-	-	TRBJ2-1	CASSPPDRDEQFF	TGTGCCAGCAGTCCCCCTGATCGGGATGAGCAGTTCTTC
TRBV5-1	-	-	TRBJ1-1	CASGLQGSTEAFF	TGCGCCAGCGGATTACAGGGAAGCACTGAAGCTTTCTTT
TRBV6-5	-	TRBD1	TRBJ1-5	CASSQGQGTVQPQHF	TGTGCCAGCAGTCAGGGACAGGGTACTGTTCAGCCCCAGCATTTT
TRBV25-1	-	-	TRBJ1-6	CASGAGTYNSPLHF	TGTGCCAGCGGGGCCGGGACTTATAATTCACCCCTCCACTTT
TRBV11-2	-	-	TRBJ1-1	CASSPQGVGWEAFF	TGTGCCAGCAGCCCACAGGGCGTTGGGTGGGAAGCTTTCTTT
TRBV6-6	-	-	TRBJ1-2	CASTSGGQVYGYTF	TGTGCCAGCACATCCGGAGGGCAAGTCTATGGCTACACCTTC
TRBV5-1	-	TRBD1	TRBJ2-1	CASSSYRGGSYNEQFF	TGCGCCAGCAGCTCGTACAGGGGTGGCTCCTACAATGAGCAGTTCTTC
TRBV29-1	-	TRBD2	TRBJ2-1	CSGSGTSGRVEQFF	TGCAGCGGGTCCGGGACTAGCGGGAGAGTTGAGCAGTTCTTC
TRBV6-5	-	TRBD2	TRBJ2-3	CASKRGGGGENTQYF	TGTGCCAGCAAACGGGGGGGCGGAGGGGAAAATACGCAGTATTTT
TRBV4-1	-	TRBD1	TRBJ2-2	CASSQGGRGTGYTGELFF	TGCGCCAGCAGCCAAGGGGGACGGGGGACAGGGTACACCGGGGAGCTGTTTTTT
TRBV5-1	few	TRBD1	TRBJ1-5	CASSNRDRSEQSDPSNQPQHF	TGCGCCAGCAGCAACCGGGACAGGTCTGAACAATCCGACCCTAGCAATCAGCCCCAGCATTTT
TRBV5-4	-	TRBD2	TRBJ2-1	CASSLPLAVNEQFF	TGTGCCAGCAGCTTGCCCCTAGCGGTGAATGAGCAGTTCTTC
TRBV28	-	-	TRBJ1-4	CASSFTPSMKSLFF	TGTGCCAGCAGTTTCACCCCATCCATGAAAAGCCTGTTTTTT
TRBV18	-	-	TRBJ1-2	CASSPPTRLRGYTF	TGTGCCAGCTCACCACCGACACGGCTCCGAGGCTACACCTTC
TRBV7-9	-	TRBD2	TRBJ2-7	CASSWREDEQYF	TGTGCCAGCAGCTGGCGGGAGGACGAGCAGTACTTC
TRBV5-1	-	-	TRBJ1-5	CASSLGGNGNNQPQHF	TGCGCCAGCAGCTTGGGGGGTAACGGGAACAATCAGCCCCAGCATTTT
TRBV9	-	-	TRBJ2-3	CASSVDISDTQYF	TGTGCCAGCAGCGTAGACATTTCGGATACGCAGTATTTT
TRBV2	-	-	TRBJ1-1	CASREQGPFF	TGTGCCAGCAGAGAGCAGGGGCCTTTCTTT
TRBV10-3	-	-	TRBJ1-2	CAITASDRTRGYTF	TGTGCCATCACCGCATCCGACAGGACTCGGGGCTACACCTTC
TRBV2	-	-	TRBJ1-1	CASSPGLGTEAFF	TGTGCCAGCAGTCCAGGGCTTGGGACTGAAGCTTTCTTT
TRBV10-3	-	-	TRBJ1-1	CAISELGQQNTEAFF	TGTGCCATCAGTGAGTTGGGGCAGCAGAACACTGAAGCTTTCTTT